This TCR beta chain is drawn from a study of TIL therapy for anti-PD-1-resistant metastatic lung cancer. Sequencing used immunoSEQ v3. Data came from immunoSEQ multiplex PCR; TCRdb stores just in-frame clones and leaves some out. The data show 50,000 to 70,000 clones, 70% to 90% seen once. Germline trimming cut 5 bases from V and 5 bases from J; bases unmatched to any gene: 6. The CDR3 consists of 16 residues. Germline V gives CDR1 MDHEN, CDR2 SYDVKM. In regard to this clone: The target antigen is unknown.

Findings of the study overall: The baseline peripheral repertoire was partially replaced by infused TIL clonotypes that later decayed.

This sample's time point: pre-treatment sample, taken before nivolumab and TIL therapy. Stage 4 NSCLC adults joined between 2017 and January 2020. This TCR derives from a person aged 25 to 85 with non-small cell lung cancer. The sequenced sample was blood, obtained at baseline. This rearrangement joins TRBV28 to TRBJ2-1, with 13 bases fitting TRBD2. CDR3 DNA: TGTGCCAGCAGTAAAAGAACTAGCGGGAGGGACAATGAGCAGTTCTTC. Its protein is CASSKRTSGRDNEQFF. Supplemented by reference TRBV28 and TRBJ2-1, the full variable domain reads DVKVTQSSRYLVKRTGEKVFLECVQDMDHENMFWYRQDPGLGLRLIYFSYDVKMKEKGDIPEGYSVSREKKERFSLILESASTNQTSMYLCASSKRTSGRDNEQFFGPGTRLTVL.